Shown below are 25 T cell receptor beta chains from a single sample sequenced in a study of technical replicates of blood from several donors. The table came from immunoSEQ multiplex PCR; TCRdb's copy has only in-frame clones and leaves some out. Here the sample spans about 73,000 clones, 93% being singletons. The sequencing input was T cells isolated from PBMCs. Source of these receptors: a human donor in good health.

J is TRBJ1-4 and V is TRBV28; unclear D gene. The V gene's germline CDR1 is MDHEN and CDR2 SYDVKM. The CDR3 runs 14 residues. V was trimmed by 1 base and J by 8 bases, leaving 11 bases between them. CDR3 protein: CASSLLQLEEKLFF. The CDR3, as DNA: TGTGCCAGCAGTTTATTACAGCTTGAGGAAAAACTGTTTTTT.

The CDR3: CASSLDLEETQYF. In nucleotides, the CDR3 is TGTGCCAGCAGCCTCGACCTAGAAGAGACCCAGTACTTC. J is TRBJ2-5 and V is TRBV7-3; no reliable D call. Per the germline V gene, CDR1 is SGHTA and CDR2 is FQGTGA. The V gene lost 5 bases and the J gene lost 3 bases, with 10 bases spanning the gap. The length of the CDR3 is 13 residues.

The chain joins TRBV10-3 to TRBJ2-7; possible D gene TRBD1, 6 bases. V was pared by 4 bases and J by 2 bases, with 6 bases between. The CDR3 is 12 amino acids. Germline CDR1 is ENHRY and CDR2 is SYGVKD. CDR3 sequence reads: CAISGDTYEQYF. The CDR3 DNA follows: TGTGCCATCAGTGGGGACACCTACGAGCAGTACTTC.

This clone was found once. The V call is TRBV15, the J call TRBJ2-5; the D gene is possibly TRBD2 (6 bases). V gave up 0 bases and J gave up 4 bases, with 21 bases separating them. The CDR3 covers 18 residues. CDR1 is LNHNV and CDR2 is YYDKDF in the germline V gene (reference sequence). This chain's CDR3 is CATSRDLGRAEGRETQYF. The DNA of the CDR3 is TGTGCCACCAGCAGAGATCTCGGCAGGGCGGAGGGTAGAGAGACCCAGTACTTC.

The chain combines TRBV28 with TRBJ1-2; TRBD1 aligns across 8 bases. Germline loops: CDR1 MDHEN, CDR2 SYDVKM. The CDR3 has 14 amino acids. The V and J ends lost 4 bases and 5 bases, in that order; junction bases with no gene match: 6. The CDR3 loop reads CASSSPGGPYGYTF. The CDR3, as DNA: TGTGCCAGCAGTTCACCAGGGGGCCCTTATGGCTACACCTTC.

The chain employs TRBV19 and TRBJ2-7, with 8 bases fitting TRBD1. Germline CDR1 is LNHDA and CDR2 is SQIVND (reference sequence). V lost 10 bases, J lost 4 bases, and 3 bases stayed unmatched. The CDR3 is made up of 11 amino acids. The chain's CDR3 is CATRTGYEQYF. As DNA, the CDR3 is TGTGCCACCCGGACAGGGTACGAGCAGTACTTC.

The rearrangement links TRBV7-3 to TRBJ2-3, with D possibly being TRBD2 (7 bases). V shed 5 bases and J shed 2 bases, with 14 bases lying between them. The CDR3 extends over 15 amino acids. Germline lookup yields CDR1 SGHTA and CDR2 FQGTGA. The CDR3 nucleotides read TGTGCCAGCAGCCTTCTTGGGGGGGCCACAGATACGCAGTATTTT. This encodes CASSLLGGATDTQYF.

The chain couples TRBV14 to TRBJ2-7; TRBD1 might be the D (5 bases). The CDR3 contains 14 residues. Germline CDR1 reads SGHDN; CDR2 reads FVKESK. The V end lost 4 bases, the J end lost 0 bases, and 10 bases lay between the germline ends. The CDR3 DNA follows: TGTGCCAGCAGCCCTAGGGGTTCCTCCTACGAGCAGTACTTC. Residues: CASSPRGSSYEQYF. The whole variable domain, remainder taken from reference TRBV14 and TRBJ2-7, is EAGVTQFPSHSVIEKGQTVTLRCDPISGHDNLYWYRRVMGKEIKFLLHFVKESKQDESGMPNNRFLAERTGGTYSTLKVQPAELEDSGVYFCASSPRGSSYEQYFGPGTRLTVT.

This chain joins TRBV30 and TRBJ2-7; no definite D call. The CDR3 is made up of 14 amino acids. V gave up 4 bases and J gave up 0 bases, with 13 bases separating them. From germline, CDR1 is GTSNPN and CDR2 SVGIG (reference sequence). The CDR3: CAWTGEITSYEQYF. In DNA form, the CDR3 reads TGTGCCTGGACGGGTGAGATCACCTCCTACGAGCAGTACTTC.

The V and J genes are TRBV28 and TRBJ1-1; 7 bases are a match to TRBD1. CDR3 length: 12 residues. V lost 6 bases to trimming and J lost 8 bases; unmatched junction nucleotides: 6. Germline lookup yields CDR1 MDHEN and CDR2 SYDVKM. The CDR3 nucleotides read TGTGCCAGCAGCTCAAGGGGGCTCGAAGCTTTCTTT. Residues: CASSSRGLEAFF.

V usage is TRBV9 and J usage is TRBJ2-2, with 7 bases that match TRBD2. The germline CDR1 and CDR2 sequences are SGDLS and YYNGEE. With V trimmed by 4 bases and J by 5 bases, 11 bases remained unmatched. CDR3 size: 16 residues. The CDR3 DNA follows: TGTGCCAGCAGCCTGGGGATAGCGGGCGTTACCGGGGAGCTGTTTTTT. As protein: CASSLGIAGVTGELFF.

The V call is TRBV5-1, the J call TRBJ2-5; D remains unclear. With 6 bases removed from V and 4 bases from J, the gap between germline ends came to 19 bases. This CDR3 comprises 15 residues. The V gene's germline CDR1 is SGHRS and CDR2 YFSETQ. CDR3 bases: TGCGCCAGCACCTTTATCCCTGGCCCTTCAGAGACCCAGTACTTC. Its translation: CASTFIPGPSETQYF.

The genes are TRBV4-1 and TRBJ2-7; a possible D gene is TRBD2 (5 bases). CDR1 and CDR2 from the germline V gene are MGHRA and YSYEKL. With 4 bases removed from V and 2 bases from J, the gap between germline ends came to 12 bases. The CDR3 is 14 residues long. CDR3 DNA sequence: TGCGCCAGCAGCCTCCCAGGAGGAACCTACGAGCAGTACTTC. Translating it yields CASSLPGGTYEQYF.

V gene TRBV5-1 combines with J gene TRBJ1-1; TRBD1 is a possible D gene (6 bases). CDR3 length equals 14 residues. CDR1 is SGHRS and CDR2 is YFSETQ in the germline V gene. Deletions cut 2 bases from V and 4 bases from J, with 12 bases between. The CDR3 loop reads CASSLSGDGTEAFF. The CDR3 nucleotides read TGCGCCAGCAGCTTATCAGGGGATGGCACTGAAGCTTTCTTT.

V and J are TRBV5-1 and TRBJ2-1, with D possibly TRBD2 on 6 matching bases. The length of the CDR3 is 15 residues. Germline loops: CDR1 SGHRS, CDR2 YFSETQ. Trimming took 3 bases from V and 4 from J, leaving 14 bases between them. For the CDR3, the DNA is TGCGCCAGCAGCTGGGAGGTGGGGGGTTACAATGAGCAGTTCTTC. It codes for CASSWEVGGYNEQFF. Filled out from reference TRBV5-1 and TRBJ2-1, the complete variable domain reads KAGVTQTPRYLIKTRGQQVTLSCSPISGHRSVSWYQQTPGQGLQFLFEYFSETQRNKGNFPGRFSGRQFSNSRSEMNVSTLELGDSALYLCASSWEVGGYNEQFFGPGTRLTVL.

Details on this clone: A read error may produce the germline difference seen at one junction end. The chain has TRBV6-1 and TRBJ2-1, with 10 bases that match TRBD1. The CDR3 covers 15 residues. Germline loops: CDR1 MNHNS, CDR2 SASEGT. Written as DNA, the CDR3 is TGTGCCAGCAGAGAAGGGACAGGGGCCCCCAATGAGCAGTTCTTC. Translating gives CASREGTGAPNEQFF.

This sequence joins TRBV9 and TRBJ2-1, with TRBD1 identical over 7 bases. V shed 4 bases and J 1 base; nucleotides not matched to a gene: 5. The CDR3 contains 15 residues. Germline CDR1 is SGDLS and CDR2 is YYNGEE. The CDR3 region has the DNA TGTGCCAGCAGCACAACAGGGGATTCCTACAATGAGCAGTTCTTC. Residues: CASSTTGDSYNEQFF.

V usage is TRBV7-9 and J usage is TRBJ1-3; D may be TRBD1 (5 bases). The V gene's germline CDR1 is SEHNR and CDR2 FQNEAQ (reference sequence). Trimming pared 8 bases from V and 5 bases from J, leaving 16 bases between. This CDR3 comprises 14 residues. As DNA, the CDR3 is TGTGCCAGCTACAGTATGACAGACCGAAACACCATATATTTT. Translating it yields CASYSMTDRNTIYF.

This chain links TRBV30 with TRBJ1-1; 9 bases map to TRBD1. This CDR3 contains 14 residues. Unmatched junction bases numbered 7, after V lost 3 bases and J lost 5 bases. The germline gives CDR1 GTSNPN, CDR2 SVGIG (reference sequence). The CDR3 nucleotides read TGTGCCTGGAGCGCCGCGACAGGGGGTACTGAAGCTTTCTTT. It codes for CAWSAATGGTEAFF.

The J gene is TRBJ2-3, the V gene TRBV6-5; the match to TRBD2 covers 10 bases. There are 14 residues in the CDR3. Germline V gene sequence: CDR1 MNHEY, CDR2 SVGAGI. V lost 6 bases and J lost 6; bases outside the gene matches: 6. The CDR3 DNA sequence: TGTGCCAGCAGAAAAGCGGGAGGGTCGGATACGCAGTATTTT. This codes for CASRKAGGSDTQYF.

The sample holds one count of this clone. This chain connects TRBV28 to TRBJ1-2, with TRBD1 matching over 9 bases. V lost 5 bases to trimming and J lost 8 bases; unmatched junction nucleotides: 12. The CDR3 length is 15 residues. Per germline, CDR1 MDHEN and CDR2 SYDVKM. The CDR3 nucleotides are TGTGCCAGCAGTCTCACAGTAACAGGGGGCCGGGGCTACACCTTC. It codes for CASSLTVTGGRGYTF.

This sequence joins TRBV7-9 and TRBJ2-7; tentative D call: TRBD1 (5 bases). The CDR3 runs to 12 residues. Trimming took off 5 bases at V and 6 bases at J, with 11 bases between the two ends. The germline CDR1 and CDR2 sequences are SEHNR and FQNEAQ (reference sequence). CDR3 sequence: CASSPTGLEQYF. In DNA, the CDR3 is TGTGCCAGCAGCCCCACAGGTCTCGAGCAGTACTTC. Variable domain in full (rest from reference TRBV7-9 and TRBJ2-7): DTGVSQNPRHKITKRGQNVTFRCDPISEHNRLYWYRQTLGQGPEFLTYFQNEAQLEKSRLLSDRFSAERPKGSFSTLEIQRTEQGDSAMYLCASSPTGLEQYFGPGTRLTVT.

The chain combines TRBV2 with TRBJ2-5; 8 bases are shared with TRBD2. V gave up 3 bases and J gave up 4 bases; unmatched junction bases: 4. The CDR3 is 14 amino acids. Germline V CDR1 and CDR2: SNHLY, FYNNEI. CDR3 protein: CASSDAGGRETQYF. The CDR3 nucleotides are TGTGCCAGCAGTGATGCGGGGGGCCGAGAGACCCAGTACTTC.

The CDR3 DNA sequence: TGTGCCAGCAGCGGACACGGATTTTTTAGCAATCAGCCCCAGCATTTT. Its protein product is CASSGHGFFSNQPQHF. The chain couples TRBV2 to TRBJ1-5; the D gene is possibly TRBD1 (5 bases). Germline loops: CDR1 SNHLY, CDR2 FYNNEI. Trimming removed 6 bases at V and 0 bases at J, with 15 bases between. This CDR3 is 16 amino acids long.

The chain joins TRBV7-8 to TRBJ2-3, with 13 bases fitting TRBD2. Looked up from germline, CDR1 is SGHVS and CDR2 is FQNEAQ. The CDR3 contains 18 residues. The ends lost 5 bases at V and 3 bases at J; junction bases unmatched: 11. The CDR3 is CASSALLAGGFGTDTQYF. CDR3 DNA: TGTGCCAGCAGCGCCCTACTAGCGGGAGGGTTTGGGACAGATACGCAGTATTTT.